Below are 24 T cell receptor beta chains sequenced from a single sample in a study of breast tumors, draining lymph nodes, adjacent tissues. A single record per CDR3 protein comes from TCRdb applying MiXCR to the multiplex PCR reads. This table has roughly 260,000 distinct CDR3 sequences, under 35% appearing once. The lymph nodes were axillary draining lymph nodes from breast cancer patients. The sample consisted of axillary lymph node tissue. The receptors derive from a female donor with breast cancer. Some clones in this sample may be carry-over from other donors' samples.

Many counts were recorded for this clonotype. The chain combines TRBV12-3 or TRBV12-4 with TRBJ2-1; 14 nucleotides agree with TRBD2. This CDR3 spans 17 amino acids. J lost 9 bases, V lost 6 bases, and 13 bases had no gene match. CDR3 in amino acids: CASRLTSGTSGSGEQFF. The CDR3, as DNA: TGTGCCAGCAGGCTAACCTCCGGGACTAGCGGGAGCGGTGAGCAGTTCTTC.

As for this clonotype: A read error may be the cause here, since a much bigger clone is one base away. The chain combines TRBV7-9 with TRBJ2-1; 13 bases match TRBD2. CDR3 length: 15 amino acids. Germline assignment: CDR1 SEHNR and CDR2 FQNEAQ (reference sequence). CDR3 in amino acids: CASSFRTSGSNGQFF. The CDR3 DNA is TGTGCCAGCAGCTTTCGGACTAGCGGGAGTAATGGGCAGTTCTTC.

This clonotype was seen many times. The V gene is TRBV2, the J gene TRBJ2-7; the match to TRBD2 covers 7 bases. The germline CDR1 and CDR2 sequences are SNHLY and FYNNEI. The CDR3 spans 12 residues. The junction had 7 bases not matched to a gene; V was cut back by 8 bases and J by 6 bases. The CDR3 sequence: CASETGGSEQYF. The CDR3 nucleotides read TGTGCCAGCGAGACGGGGGGTTCCGAGCAGTACTTC.

With respect to this clonotype: A much larger clone lies a single base off, so this may be a read error. The chain uses TRBV6-5 and TRBJ2-3, with 8 bases that match TRBD1. Germline V gene data show CDR1 as MNHEY and CDR2 as SVGAGI. The CDR3 contains 16 residues. The CDR3, as DNA: TGTGCCGGCAGTTCATCCCAGGGGGCAGGCACAGATACGCAGTATTTT. It encodes CAGSSSQGAGTDTQYF.

This clonotype was observed a handful of times. The chain couples TRBV18 to TRBJ2-7; perhaps TRBD1 as D (6 bases). Looked up from germline, CDR1 is KGHSH and CDR2 is LQKENI. V was pared by 5 bases and J by 3 bases, with 14 bases between. There are 14 residues in the CDR3. The CDR3 DNA is TGTGCCAGCTCAACGCAGGGGACGAACTACGAGCAGTACTTC. It translates to CASSTQGTNYEQYF.

This clonotype was seen ten or more times. The chain joins TRBV7-3 to TRBJ2-3; maybe TRBD1 (6 bases). Germline-derived CDR1 and CDR2 are SGHTA and FQGTGA. Deletions cut 3 bases from V and 1 base from J, with 20 bases between. The CDR3 is 18 amino acids. CDR3 coding DNA: TGTGCCAGCAGCTTGATTATCCGTCGGTCAGGGGGCACAGATACGCAGTATTTT. This sequence encodes CASSLIIRRSGGTDTQYF.

This clonotype was counted between two and nine times. The rearrangement uses TRBV5-4 and TRBJ2-7, with 7 bases matching TRBD2. The CDR3 length is 15 residues. The V segment lost 4 bases and the J segment 3 bases; nucleotides outside the gene matches: 10. Per germline, CDR1 SGHNT and CDR2 YYREEE (reference sequence). CDR3 nucleotides: TGTGCCAGCAGCCCCGGGACTACGTACGTCTACGAGCAGTACTTC. Its translation is CASSPGTTYVYEQYF.

A word on this clonotype: A much larger clone is a single base away; this may be a read error. V is TRBV2 and J is TRBJ2-5; TRBD1 is a possible D gene (6 bases). The CDR3 consists of 13 residues. From germline, CDR1 is SNHLY and CDR2 FYNNEI. Written as DNA, the CDR3 is TGTGCCAGCAGGCGAGGGGGTAAAGAGACCCGGTACTTC. It specifies CASRRGGKETRYF.

This clonotype was detected only a few times. The chain uses TRBV30 and TRBJ2-3; 12 bases line up with TRBD1. CDR1 is GTSNPN, CDR2 SVGIG, per germline (reference sequence). This CDR3 region has 15 residues. Trimming cost V 0 bases and J 4 bases; bases outside gene matches: 2. The CDR3 coding sequence is TGTGCCTGGAGTGTCGGGACAGGGGGCCCAGATACGCAGTATTTT. Amino acids: CAWSVGTGGPDTQYF.

Of note for this clonotype: It may be a read error: a sequence one base away is much more abundant. The chain couples TRBV13 to TRBJ1-5, with TRBD1 as a possible D gene (6 bases). The germline V gene encodes CDR1 PRHDT and CDR2 FYEKMQ (reference sequence). V dropped 5 bases and J dropped 9 bases, with 17 bases sitting between them. This CDR3 has 14 residues. DNA for the CDR3: TGTGCCAGCAGCCCGTCCCGGGACAAGAGGCCCCAGCATTTT. Its translation is CASSPSRDKRPQHF.

This clonotype was counted many times. This rearrangement joins TRBV7-2 to TRBJ2-1; 10 positions agree with TRBD2. CDR3 length: 16 residues. V was pared by 5 bases and J by 5 bases, with 9 bases of the junction left unmatched. CDR1 and CDR2 from the germline V gene are SGHTA and FQGNSA. The CDR3 DNA follows: TGTGCCAGCAGCGCTCGGACTAGCGGAGTCAACAATGAGCAGTTCTTC. Encoded protein: CASSARTSGVNNEQFF.

This clonotype has a handful of counts. The J gene is TRBJ2-4, the V gene TRBV7-2; D is unclear. There are 13 residues in the CDR3. Germline CDR1 and CDR2: SGHTA and FQGNSA. The germline V and J ends were trimmed by 1 base and 7 bases, with 8 bases remaining between them. CDR3 sequence: CASSLGSWNIQYF. In nucleotides, the CDR3 is TGTGCCAGCAGCTTAGGGAGTTGGAACATTCAGTACTTC.

Written as DNA, the CDR3 is TGTGCCAGCAGTTGGGGGGAAAGCGGGAGGGCCAGTCGCACAGATACGCAGTATTTT. This sequence encodes CASSWGESGRASRTDTQYF. This sequence joins TRBV6-4 and TRBJ2-3; TRBD2 matches 10 bases. Losses at the gene ends were 5 bases for V and 1 base for J; bases not matched to a gene: 15. From germline, CDR1 is MRHNA and CDR2 SNTAGT. CDR3 length: 19 amino acids.

This clonotype was seen at least ten times. CDR3 amino acids: CASSEEPAEGFF. CDR3 sequence (DNA): TGTGCCAGCAGTGAAGAGCCCGCGGAGGGGTTCTTC. The chain uses TRBV2 and TRBJ2-1, with D maybe TRBD2 (6 bases). The CDR3 length is 12 residues. Germline lookup yields CDR1 SNHLY and CDR2 FYNNEI. With 1 base removed from V and 15 bases from J, the gap between germline ends came to 13 bases.

This clonotype was counted only a few times. The V and J genes are TRBV7-3 and TRBJ2-1, with no clear D. V was cut by 8 bases and J by 7 bases, with 18 bases left in between. Germline CDR1 SGHTA, CDR2 FQGTGA. The CDR3 runs 14 residues. CDR3 DNA: TGTGCCAGCTCATTCGCGGTCCAAGGGAATGAGCAGTTCTTC. Amino acid sequence: CASSFAVQGNEQFF.

The chain combines TRBV6-5 with TRBJ2-1; 11 nucleotides agree with TRBD1. This CDR3 is built from 16 residues. Losses at the gene ends were 0 bases for V and 8 bases for J; bases not matched to a gene: 6. Germline CDR1 and CDR2: MNHEY and SVGAGI. CDR3 loop: CASSYSWTGGQDEQFF. DNA of the CDR3: TGTGCCAGCAGTTACTCATGGACAGGGGGCCAGGATGAGCAGTTCTTC.

This clonotype was seen ten or more times. The chain employs TRBV19 and TRBJ2-2; TRBD2 agrees at 7 bases. The V segment lost 5 bases and the J segment 4 bases; nucleotides outside the gene matches: 4. The CDR3 is 14 amino acids. From germline, CDR1 is LNHDA and CDR2 SQIVND (reference sequence). CDR3 in amino acids: CASSAGVGTGELFF. The CDR3 coding sequence is TGTGCCAGTAGTGCGGGAGTTGGCACCGGGGAGCTGTTTTTT. The variable domain in full, with the rest retrieved from reference TRBV19 and TRBJ2-2, is DGGITQSPKYLFRKEGQNVTLSCEQNLNHDAMYWYRQDPGQGLRLIYYSQIVNDFQKGDIAEGYSVSREKKESFPLTVTSAQKNPTAFYLCASSAGVGTGELFFGEGSRLTVL.

The table lists this clonotype with many counts. The chain carries TRBV11-2 and TRBJ2-5; D may be TRBD1 or TRBD2 (5 bases each). Germline loops: CDR1 SGHAT, CDR2 FQNNGV. The V end was cut by 5 bases, the J end by 0 bases, with 13 bases between. The CDR3 extends over 15 amino acids. CDR3 bases: TGTGCCAGCAGCCCCAGACTGGGGGACCAAGAGACCCAGTACTTC. Translating it yields CASSPRLGDQETQYF.

The V gene is TRBV7-7, the J gene TRBJ2-1, with 9 bases fitting TRBD2. Germline CDR1 SSHAT, CDR2 FNYEAQ (reference sequence). This CDR3 comprises 17 residues. CDR3 loop: CAISSLAGTTGGNEQFF. In DNA form, the CDR3 reads TGTGCTATTAGTTCGCTAGCGGGGACTACCGGGGGCAATGAGCAGTTCTTC.

With respect to this clonotype: Sequence at one end of the junction differs from germline and may be a read error. The chain uses TRBV10-3 and TRBJ2-1; tentatively, D is TRBD2 (7 bases). The germline V gene encodes CDR1 ENHRY and CDR2 SYGVKD. The CDR3 runs 15 residues. CDR3 loop: CASSGRERGGGEQFF. The DNA for the CDR3 is TGTGCCAGCAGTGGGCGGGAGAGGGGGGGGGGTGAGCAGTTCTTC.

This clonotype was observed a few times. This rearrangement joins TRBV19 to TRBJ1-1, with no clear D. CDR1 is LNHDA, CDR2 SQIVND, per germline (reference sequence). V lost 1 base and J lost 1, with 4 bases in between. The CDR3 spans 13 residues. The DNA of the CDR3 is TGTGCCAGTAGTATAGGTCAGAACACTGAAGCTTTCTTT. It yields the protein CASSIGQNTEAFF. Filled out from reference TRBV19 and TRBJ1-1, the complete variable domain reads DGGITQSPKYLFRKEGQNVTLSCEQNLNHDAMYWYRQDPGQGLRLIYYSQIVNDFQKGDIAEGYSVSREKKESFPLTVTSAQKNPTAFYLCASSIGQNTEAFFGQGTRLTVV.

The chain employs TRBV6-5 and TRBJ2-1; 7 bases match TRBD1. This CDR3 contains 13 residues. Trimming removed 5 bases from V and 7 bases from J; junction bases left unmatched: 5. From germline, CDR1 is MNHEY and CDR2 SVGAGI. CDR3 residues: CASSKGTVNEQFF. Written as DNA, the CDR3 is TGTGCCAGCAGTAAAGGGACAGTTAATGAGCAGTTCTTC.

Ten or more counts support this clonotype. This CDR3 is CASHPPGTGGLETQYF. The CDR3 nucleotides read TGTGCCAGCCATCCTCCCGGGACAGGGGGCTTGGAGACCCAGTACTTC. The chain is built from TRBV12-3 or TRBV12-4 and TRBJ2-5; 12 bases line up with TRBD1. V lost 8 bases and J lost 5; bases outside the gene matches: 12. The CDR3 loop spans 16 amino acids.

This clonotype was recorded at least ten times. The chain employs TRBV11-2 and TRBJ2-1, with 12 nucleotides matching TRBD2. The length of the CDR3 is 15 residues. Trimming at V came to 1 base and at J to 9 bases, leaving 4 bases not matched to a gene. Germline V gene lookup returns CDR1 SGHAT and CDR2 FQNNGV. CDR3 DNA: TGTGCCAGCAGCTTAGGGCTAGCGGGAGGGTTTGAGCAGTTCTTC. Translated: CASSLGLAGGFEQFF.